What follows describes a single TCR beta chain. Its specificity is unknown. The PCR was carried out with 60 Vbeta primers and 13 Jbeta primers. Libraries were prepared by immunoSEQ multiplex PCR; TCRdb keeps only in-frame clonotypes and omits some of them. Of 95,000 to 150,000 clones listed, around 84% are singletons. The data stem from a study of cytomegalovirus exposure and HLA in healthy donors. Findings and caveats of the study: TCR beta V- and J-gene trimming, according to a later analysis, was linked to a missense DCLRE1C variant. Reported findings show TCR beta sequences accurately forecast HLA-A and HLA-B alleles in most subjects. TCR beta V segments were, for the most part, productive about 87% or about 30% of the time in an earlier analysis. Most TCR sequences were uncommon, yet certain public TCRs appeared in many donors.

Material: PBMCs. This clonotype was sampled from a woman in her forties in good health and CMV-seronegative.

The CDR3 DNA follows: TGCGCCAGCAGCTTGGTGGCGGGGGTTAAGGAGCAGTTCTTC. Translating gives CASSLVAGVKEQFF. This chain links TRBV5-1 with TRBJ2-1, with TRBD2 matching over 7 bases. The CDR3 has 14 residues. The ends lost 0 bases at V and 10 bases at J; junction bases unmatched: 7. Germline CDR1 reads SGHRS; CDR2 reads YFSETQ.